This T cell receptor beta chain was recovered during a study of cytomegalovirus exposure and HLA in healthy donors (dated by TCRdb to about 2017). General notes on the study: An earlier analysis of several hundred of the donors reported about 250 Gb of sequence data and 117 million unique TCR beta sequences from about 200 million T cells. An early release covering roughly 600 HLA-typed donors comprised around 300 gigabases of sequencing data and tens of millions of unique TCR sequences. Of the 350 to 450 genotyped donors, more than 75% were placed in the genetic ancestry cluster associated with self-reported Caucasian donors. The study aimed to test whether cataloging public T cell receptors could reveal signatures of past pathogen exposure. Using immunosequencing, the study profiled T cell repertoires from some 670 subjects and related those repertoires to cytomegalovirus serostatus. Besides the first cohort of hundreds of subjects, a separate validation cohort made up of 120 different subjects was used. The study combined high-throughput TCR immunosequencing, statistical association of individual TCRs with disease status, and machine learning to predict cytomegalovirus infection status. A later analysis re-examined previously published TCR beta repertoires from just over 650 donors and added high-resolution HLA genotyping to investigate patterns of TCR occurrence. The later analysis used no new phenotypic data to find candidate immune exposures, relying instead on TCR beta sequences and their occurrence across donors. In an earlier analysis of 550 to 700 of the donors, high-throughput TCR beta sequencing was used to judge whether each TCR beta V gene segment behaved as functional or pseudogenic. Donor age, sex, ethnicity and CMV serostatus were compiled together with the repertoire data. A later genetic analysis used genome-wide SNP genotypes for about 65% of the roughly 670 donors, treating that subset as a discovery cohort. All discovery cohort repertoires had been generated on a single sequencing platform. Class I and class II HLA loci were covered by the typing at four-digit resolution. Typing coverage varied by locus: roughly 620-630 donors for A, B, C, DRB1 and DQB1; approximately 500 for DQA1; some 610 for DPA1; approximately 450 for DPB1. A few DR-DQ haplotypes were treated as single units for association and clustering because of strong linkage in the cohort. Among around 400 genotyped donors of the cohort, an average of approximately 200,000 unique TCR beta nucleotide sequences was sequenced per donor, of which 15% to 20% were non-productive. Overall results and qualifications from the work: The classifier was reported to diagnose cytomegalovirus status with high specificity and sensitivity in both the original and validation cohorts. A further reported finding was that TCR beta sequences accurately predicted the HLA-A and HLA-B alleles for most subjects in the first cohort. Linkage disequilibrium might explain the correlated functional status among segregating V segments, but an unknown experimental factor could not be ruled out. CMV serostatus was the only immune exposure information available for the cohort. Strong co-occurrence of HLA alleles, especially DR and DQ, made assigning TCR associations to individual alleles difficult. Because some donors lacked HLA typing at each locus, the association tests relied only on the typed subset. According to a later analysis, TCR association rates differed among HLA loci, with DRB1 alleles showing the most associated TCRs and HLA-C alleles showing the fewest. Some IMGT-functional V segments, including TRBV6-2 and TRBV6-3, could not be distinguished by the 87-base-pair reads and were therefore excluded. A total of roughly 160 TCR beta chains were listed by the study as associated with cytomegalovirus. The sequencing pipeline was judged likely to have produced a cluster of highly shared sequence variants as a technical artifact. In a later analysis, several top co-occurrence clusters were reported to appear linked to parvovirus B19, influenza, CMV and Epstein-Barr virus. It was suggested by the authors that the approach could potentially be generalized to other disease states and immunological phenotypes. Most CMV-associated TCR beta chains appeared to be HLA-restricted in a later analysis, and the HLA associations seemed to be driven largely by CMV exposure. The earlier analysis of approximately 560 of the donors excluded approximately 17 rarely observed V segments, including chromosome 9 orphons, because counts were too low. Roughly uniform sequencing depth across donors was assumed in presence/absence analyses, although this assumption may not hold. In a later genetic analysis, fewer N-insertions in productive TCRs were reported among donors in an Asian-associated ancestry cluster than the roughly 700-donor mean. At a false discovery rate of 0.05, a later analysis linked about 16,000 TCR beta sequences to specific HLA alleles. Most TCR sequences were observed very rarely across donors, whereas some public TCRs were present in many individuals. In a later genetic analysis, a missense DCLRE1C variant was associated with V-gene and J-gene trimming of TCR beta chains, and the association was replicated in an independent cohort. In a later analysis, HLA-associated TCR beta chains showed more clonal expansion and lower generation probabilities than non-associated chains that were equally common. In an earlier analysis of around 600 of the donors, most TCR beta V segments appeared in productive rearrangements about 87% or about 30% of the time, broadly matching IMGT annotations. A few of the identified cytomegalovirus-associated TCR beta chains were confirmed in vitro to be specific for cytomegalovirus antigens. Only TCR beta chains were sequenced in this cohort, and the absence of alpha or paired-chain data limited detectable features.

Remarks on this clone: Its antigen is currently not known. Base quality data are lacking; no much larger clone is found one base away.

Receptor amplification or capture employed the immunoSEQ multiplex PCR assay. For the multiplex PCR, a mixture combining 60 forward primers for TCR Vbeta segments and 13 reverse primers for TCR Jbeta segments was used. The CDR3 region of rearranged TCR beta genes was amplified from genomic DNA with a multiplex PCR assay. On the Illumina HiSeq System, the amplified TCR beta libraries were sequenced as 87-base-pair reads. The original methods were these. Across the 600 to 700 repertoires, a later analysis counted 80 million or so unique TCR beta chains, roughly 11 million of which were shared by at least two donors. Raw reads were error-corrected and collapsed into unique sequences by a nearest-neighbor algorithm in which closely related sequences were merged to remove PCR and sequencing errors. To assign V, D and J gene segments, CDR3 sequences were aligned to IMGT reference sequences. For a sequence to be retained, a match of at least six nucleotides was required to both a V gene segment and a J gene segment. Rearrangements were called productive when the CDR3 lacked stop codons and stayed in frame with V and J; all others were non-productive. Following IMGT convention, CDR3 was defined as the stretch from the second conserved V-encoded cysteine up to the conserved J-encoded phenylalanine. The earlier analysis of about 500 of the donors excluded sequences that lacked an unambiguous match to a single V gene segment. In an earlier analysis of approximately 560 of the donors, a V segment was called functional when productive rearrangements were above 56.7%, and segregating when the standard deviation between donors exceeded 5%. A statistical classification framework was built for diagnosing cytomegalovirus status from the catalog of TCR beta chain sequences. A later analysis assigned V and J genes by comparing TCR nucleotide sequences with IMGT/GENE-DB human TR gene sequences. In a later analysis, CDR3 sequences and most-parsimonious VDJ recombination scenarios were assigned using the TCRdist pipeline. In a later analysis, each TCR beta chain was defined by its CDR3 amino acid sequence together with its V-gene family, and reads without a unique V-gene family were excluded. A later analysis removed 550 to 650 highly shared, low-generation-probability nucleotide sequences to deal with suspected cross-contamination and a sequencing artifact. In a later analysis, a clonal expansion index for each public chain was calculated from normalized within-repertoire ranks of inferred template counts. A later analysis computed generation probabilities with a VDJ recombination model fitted to out-of-frame rearrangements, and checked the results against IGoR. In a later analysis, hypergeometric tests were used to score TCR-TCR, TCR-HLA and TCR-CMV co-occurrence, with a repertoire-size bias correction applied to TCR pairs. False discovery rates were estimated in a later analysis by permuting HLA or CMV assignments 20 times. In a later analysis, co-occurring TCRs were grouped using DBSCAN, with TCRdist sequence similarity added in when clustering inside HLA-allele-positive subsets. Repertoires with fewer than 30,000 or more than 120,000 public chains were left out of co-occurrence clustering, as were a handful of repertoires with anomalous nucleotide sharing. Held by TCRdb, this immuneACCESS table contains in-frame sequences only and omits some clones. Under half of the omission traces to an unresolved V gene where checked; the cause of the rest is unknown. V, J and clone size reflect that table, while D and trimming were determined from the DNA. In all, the sample holds roughly 120,000 clones, and approximately 70% of those were seen once. Approximately 8.6% of the sample lies in the top ten.

The cohort consisted of 650 to 700 healthy bone marrow donors. At the time of sampling, all cohort members were nominally healthy, though unrecorded immune exposures were likely present. The donor tested CMV seropositive, placing the donor among the approximately 290 seropositive members of the cohort. A peripheral blood sample was provided by each donor, and peripheral blood mononuclear cells were used for TCR beta sequencing. Genomic DNA was extracted from the blood cell samples with the Qiagen DNeasy Blood Extraction Kit. The CDR3 runs 15 amino acids, cysteine and phenylalanine included. Only CDR3 DNA is held: 45 bases, read in frame from base 1. At the junction V is shortened by 6 bases and J by 2 bases, with 17 bases in between. The germline V gene supplies CDR1 ENHRY and CDR2 SYGVKD.

This sequence originates from a man aged 30 to 39 in good health and CMV-seropositive. Sequences were obtained from PBMCs. The chain is assembled from TRBV10-3 and TRBJ2-7; TRBD1 is possibly the D segment (5 matching bases). The CDR3 corresponds to CAISPITRQPYEQYF. The nucleotide sequence reads TGTGCCATCAGCCCGATTACAAGACAGCCCTACGAGCAGTACTTC.